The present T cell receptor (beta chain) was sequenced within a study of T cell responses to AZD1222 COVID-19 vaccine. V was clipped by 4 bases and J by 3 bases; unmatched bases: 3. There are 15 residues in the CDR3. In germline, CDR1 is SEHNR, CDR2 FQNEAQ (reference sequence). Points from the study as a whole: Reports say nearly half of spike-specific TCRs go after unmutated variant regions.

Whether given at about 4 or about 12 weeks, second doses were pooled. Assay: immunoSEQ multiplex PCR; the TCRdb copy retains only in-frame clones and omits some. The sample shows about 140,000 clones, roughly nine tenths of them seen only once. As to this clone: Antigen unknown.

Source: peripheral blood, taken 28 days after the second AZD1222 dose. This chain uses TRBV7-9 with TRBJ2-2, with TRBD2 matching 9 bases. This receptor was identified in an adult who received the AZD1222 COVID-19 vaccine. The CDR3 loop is CASSSSGTYTGELFF. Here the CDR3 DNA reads TGTGCCAGCAGCTCTAGCGGGACTTACACCGGGGAGCTGTTTTTT.